This T cell receptor (beta chain) came from a study of blood T cell repertoires in COVID-19. The table came from immunoSEQ multiplex PCR; TCRdb's copy has only in-frame clones and leaves some out. The table includes over 120,000 clones, over 60% detected once. Residents of about two dozen US areas, aged about 18 to 89 years, made up the participants. Germline lookup yields CDR1 SGHTS and CDR2 YDEGEE. This CDR3 has 16 amino acids. Losses at the gene ends were 0 bases for V and 5 bases for J; bases not matched to a gene: 9. Input material: PBMCs or T cells enriched from blood (not recorded which). The receptor was isolated from a woman aged 45 to 65 who had recovered from COVID-19. The rearrangement uses TRBV5-8 and TRBJ1-2; 8 bases map to TRBD1. As DNA, the CDR3 is TGTGCCAGCAGCTTGGGAATTGGACAGGGAGAGTATGGCTACACCTTC. Translation: CASSLGIGQGEYGYTF.